The TCR beta chain described here comes from a study of blood T cell repertoires in COVID-19 (TCRdb year 2020). Regarding the complete study: Samples covering the acute and convalescent phases of COVID-19 were provided by collaborators in the United States, Italy and Spain. The prospective study material was composed of cDNA or gDNA derived from T cells, B-cell-depleted T cells, or PBMCs. Subjects who had been exposed to COVID-19, were actively infected with it, or had recovered from it provided the deeply sampled blood TCRbeta repertoires that made up the dataset. The repertoires were released in a freely available public database intended as a resource for research on the immune response to SARS-CoV-2. Samples came from the ongoing ImmuneRACE study (first 160 participants) plus 1,254 subjects from 6 global collaborators. A de-identified subject ID, COVID-19 status, age in years and sex were almost always included in the sample metadata. Where available, HLA class I and class II types were taken from metadata supplied by the sample provider and were not determined by assay-based typing. What the work shows at the level of the full study, not this receptor alone: The amount of clinical and demographic metadata varied by source and participant and was provided uncurated.

Each collaborating institution followed its own protocols to collect whole blood in K2EDTA tubes. For TCRbeta analysis, collaborator samples were shipped as frozen whole blood, as isolated PBMCs, or as DNA extracted from either sample type. The germline V gene sets CDR1 to MNHEY and CDR2 to SVGAGI. Taken from cysteine to phenylalanine, the CDR3 has 12 residues. The DNA shown is the 36-base CDR3, in frame from base 1. V was cut back by 6 bases and J by 5 bases, leaving a gap of 7 bases between them. TCRbeta CDR3 regions were amplified from genomic DNA using the immunoSEQ Assay, a bias-controlled multiplex PCR. Regarding the original processing steps: The number of nucleated cells in each sample was estimated by amplification of reference gene primers within the assay. To quantify the absolute abundance of each unique TCRbeta CDR3 rearrangement, sequence reads were collapsed and filtered. Productive Simpson clonality was computed per sample as the square root of Simpson's diversity index over productive rearrangements. TCRdb stores this immuneACCESS table with in-frame sequences only. Part of the clones is absent; in the studies checked, under half of the shortfall reflects unresolved V genes, and no reason is known for the rest. V and J calls plus clone size are reproduced from that table; the DNA served to infer D and trimming. A total of about 40,000 clones appear in this sample, 89% of them only once. Around a fifth of the sample is held by the ten biggest clonotypes.

A word on this clone: Its specific antigen is unknown. Nothing much larger sits one base from this clone, and base qualities are not available.

This receptor was identified in a man in his fifties with active COVID-19. Sequencing was done on a sample of peripheral blood. The chain uses TRBV6-5 and TRBJ2-2; the D gene cannot be named for sure. The CDR3 region has the sequence CASSHRTGELFF. The DNA sequence reads TGTGCCAGCAGCCATCGGACCGGGGAGCTGTTTTTT.